Following are 25 T cell receptor beta chains from one sample sequenced in a study of cytomegalovirus exposure and HLA in healthy donors (dated by TCRdb to the late 2010s). Library prep was done by the immunoSEQ multiplex PCR assay. The multiplex PCR relied on a mix of 60 forward primers for TCR Vbeta segments and 13 reverse primers for TCR Jbeta segments. TCRdb took this table from immuneACCESS and kept in-frame rearrangements with V and J called. Such tables lack part of the clones; where checked against another copy, unresolved V genes explain under half of the gap, and the rest is unexplained. In all, the sample holds about 170,000 clones, and about 82% of those were seen once. About 0.69% of the sample lies in the top ten. The source material was PBMCs. These receptors all stem from a female donor in good health and CMV-seronegative.

Here the CDR3 reads CASSLVAGERWGTQYF. In nucleotides, the CDR3 is TGTGCCAGCAGCTTGGTAGCGGGAGAACGATGGGGGACCCAGTACTTC. The V gene is TRBV5-5, the J gene TRBJ2-5; 9 bases are shared with TRBD2. V shed 0 bases and J 7 bases; nucleotides not matched to a gene: 10. CDR1 SGHKS and CDR2 YYEKEE come from the germline V gene (reference sequence). The CDR3 has 16 amino acids.

The chain joins TRBV15 to TRBJ2-5; 8 bases agree with TRBD2. The V gene's germline CDR1 is LNHNV and CDR2 YYDKDF (reference sequence). Trimming took 1 base from V and 5 from J; bases not matched to a gene: 9. The CDR3 runs 16 residues. The chain's CDR3 is CATSRVGAGGVETQYF. The DNA for the CDR3 is TGTGCCACCAGCAGAGTGGGGGCGGGGGGAGTGGAGACCCAGTACTTC.

V gene TRBV5-1 combines with J gene TRBJ2-5, with TRBD1 identical over 9 bases. The J segment lost 5 bases and the V segment lost 0 bases, leaving 8 bases of the junction unmatched. The CDR3 contains 16 residues. Germline CDR1 is SGHRS and CDR2 is YFSETQ. CDR3 in DNA: TGCGCCAGCAGCTTGGGGGGACAGGGAGGCTGGGAGACCCAGTACTTC. The encoded protein is CASSLGGQGGWETQYF.

V gene TRBV4-3 combines with J gene TRBJ2-1, with 9 positions matching TRBD2. V shed 0 bases, J shed 2 bases, and the junction held 14 bases outside the gene matches. CDR1 and CDR2 from the germline V gene are LGHNA and YSLEER. The CDR3 is made up of 20 amino acids. This CDR3 is CASSQDRQTSGLWTYNEQFF. As DNA, the CDR3 is TGCGCCAGCAGCCAAGATCGTCAGACTAGCGGCCTATGGACCTACAATGAGCAGTTCTTC.

This clone has only one observation. The chain employs TRBV15 and TRBJ1-3; no firm D call. The germline V gene has CDR1 LNHNV and CDR2 YYDKDF (reference sequence). The ends were cut back, 0 bases at V and 3 bases at J, with 6 bases in the middle. This CDR3 is 14 amino acids long. The DNA for the CDR3 is TGTGCCACCAGCAGAGATTATAGTGGAAACACCATATATTTT. It is translated as CATSRDYSGNTIYF.

This clone was counted only a few times. Other nucleotide sequences from this sample produce the same CDR3. This sequence joins TRBV5-4 and TRBJ1-3; a possible D gene is TRBD1 (6 bases). The CDR3 is 13 residues long. Germline lookup yields CDR1 SGHNT and CDR2 YYREEE (reference sequence). V lost 0 bases to trimming and J lost 7 bases, with 8 bases between them. Here the CDR3 reads CASSLAGGNTIYF. CDR3 nucleotide sequence: TGTGCCAGCAGCTTGGCTGGGGGCAACACCATATATTTT.

This clone appeared a few times. The rearrangement uses TRBV30 and TRBJ1-3, with D possibly TRBD1 on 5 matching bases. The germline gives CDR1 GTSNPN, CDR2 SVGIG (reference sequence). The CDR3 loop spans 13 amino acids. The germline V and J ends were trimmed by 4 bases and 2 bases, with 9 bases remaining between them. CDR3 in DNA: TGTGCCTGGATGGGGGAGGCTGGAAACACCATATATTTT. Its translation: CAWMGEAGNTIYF. Full variable domain (missing parts from reference TRBV30 and TRBJ1-3): SQTIHQWPATLVQPVGSPLSLECTVEGTSNPNLYWYRQAAGRGLQLLFYSVGIGQISSEVPQNLSASRPQDRQFILSSKKLLLSDSGFYLCAWMGEAGNTIYFGEGSWLTVV.

The rearrangement joins TRBV30 to TRBJ1-1, with a tentative D call TRBD1 (5 bases). The CDR3 is 11 amino acids. Trimming removed 5 bases from V and 6 bases from J, with 10 bases in between. Germline lookup yields CDR1 GTSNPN and CDR2 SVGIG (reference sequence). The CDR3 DNA is TGTGCCTGGGGGGCGATGGCTGAAGCTTTCTTT. Amino acids: CAWGAMAEAFF.

This chain links TRBV4-1 with TRBJ2-7; 9 nucleotides line up with TRBD1. The germline CDR1 and CDR2 sequences are MGHRA and YSYEKL. The length of the CDR3 is 13 residues. The V and J ends lost 6 bases and 4 bases, in that order; junction bases with no gene match: 4. CDR3 sequence reads: CASRGTGLYEQYF. In DNA form, the CDR3 reads TGCGCCAGCAGAGGGACAGGGTTATACGAGCAGTACTTC.

The genes are TRBV15 and TRBJ1-1; D unclear. Germline V gene sequence: CDR1 LNHNV, CDR2 YYDKDF (reference sequence). CDR3 length: 14 residues. Trimming removed 0 bases from V and 5 bases from J, with 10 bases in between. The CDR3 reads CATSRDLGGTEAFF. In DNA form, the CDR3 reads TGTGCCACCAGCAGAGATCTGGGAGGGACTGAAGCTTTCTTT.

This chain uses TRBV4-3 with TRBJ1-1, with TRBD1 matching 7 bases. CDR1 and CDR2 from the germline V gene are LGHNA and YSLEER. The V and J ends lost 2 bases and 5 bases, in that order; junction bases with no gene match: 8. This CDR3 is built from 15 residues. The CDR3 region has the DNA TGCGCCAGCAGCCAAATGCCGACAGGGCGGACTGAAGCTTTCTTT. It specifies CASSQMPTGRTEAFF.

The rearrangement joins TRBV5-4 to TRBJ2-1; D might be TRBD2 (6 bases). V gave up 4 bases and J gave up 6 bases, with 17 bases separating them. This CDR3 has 15 residues. The germline gives CDR1 SGHNT, CDR2 YYREEE (reference sequence). The CDR3 region has the DNA TGTGCCAGCAGCGGGGTTGAGCGGGCGGGCAATGAGCAGTTCTTC. Its translation: CASSGVERAGNEQFF.

The J gene is TRBJ1-1, the V gene TRBV5-1, with TRBD1 matching 7 bases. The trim removed 3 bases at V and 0 bases at J, leaving 17 bases unmatched. The CDR3 spans 19 residues. Per the germline V gene, CDR1 is SGHRS and CDR2 is YFSETQ. CDR3 bases: TGCGCCAGCAGCTCCACCCCGACAGGGAAAGTATCTGTGAACACTGAAGCTTTCTTT. This encodes CASSSTPTGKVSVNTEAFF.

The genes are TRBV28 and TRBJ1-3; TRBD1 aligns across 10 bases. CDR1 MDHEN and CDR2 SYDVKM come from the germline V gene. This CDR3 region has 13 residues. J was trimmed by 5 bases and V by 8 bases; bases with no gene match: 3. The CDR3 DNA follows: TGTGCCAGCGGGACAGGGGAGAGAAACACCATATATTTT. This sequence encodes CASGTGERNTIYF.

This chain connects TRBV28 to TRBJ1-4; D gene uncertain. The V end was cut by 6 bases, the J end by 1 base, with 15 bases between. Germline V gene lookup returns CDR1 MDHEN and CDR2 SYDVKM. The CDR3 covers 16 residues. The CDR3 bases are TGTGCCAGCAGCTCCCCAGGTGTAGAAACTAATGAAAAACTGTTTTTT. Protein sequence: CASSSPGVETNEKLFF. Filled out from reference TRBV28 and TRBJ1-4, the complete variable domain reads DVKVTQSSRYLVKRTGEKVFLECVQDMDHENMFWYRQDPGLGLRLIYFSYDVKMKEKGDIPEGYSVSREKKERFSLILESASTNQTSMYLCASSSPGVETNEKLFFGSGTQLSVL.

The rearrangement uses TRBV7-8 and TRBJ2-7; D gene uncertain. This CDR3 comprises 13 residues. Between the trimmed V and J ends, which lost 1 base and 0 bases, there was a span of 4 bases. Germline V gives CDR1 SGHVS, CDR2 FQNEAQ. The CDR3 spells CASSLDSSYEQYF. The CDR3, as DNA: TGTGCCAGCAGCTTAGACAGCTCCTACGAGCAGTACTTC.

J is TRBJ2-5 and V is TRBV28; the match to TRBD2 covers 7 bases. J was trimmed by 6 bases and V by 6 bases; bases with no gene match: 13. This CDR3 region has 15 residues. Germline V lookup: CDR1 MDHEN, CDR2 SYDVKM. As DNA, the CDR3 is TGTGCCAGCAGCCCAACTCGACTAGCAGAAAAGACCCAGTACTTC. It translates to CASSPTRLAEKTQYF.

This chain joins TRBV9 and TRBJ2-5, with 10 bases that match TRBD2. The V gene end was trimmed by 0 bases and the J gene end by 5 bases; junction bases not matched to a gene: 1. Germline assignment: CDR1 SGDLS and CDR2 YYNGEE. The CDR3 length is 14 residues. DNA for the CDR3: TGTGCCAGCAGCGTAGGTAGCGGGGGGGAGACCCAGTACTTC. It specifies CASSVGSGGETQYF.

In this sample, this clone turned up a few times. The rearrangement links TRBV2 to TRBJ1-2; D unresolved. The germline CDR1 and CDR2 sequences are SNHLY and FYNNEI. V lost 3 bases and J lost 4, with 9 bases in between. CDR3 length: 13 residues. The CDR3 sequence is CASSEQARYGYTF. CDR3 sequence (DNA): TGTGCCAGCAGTGAGCAGGCCCGCTATGGCTACACCTTC.

The chain links TRBV7-9 to TRBJ1-4; D unclear. Germline CDR1 and CDR2: SEHNR and FQNEAQ (reference sequence). The CDR3 contains 14 residues. Trimming left V 6 bases short and J 3 bases short, with 11 bases between. In DNA, the CDR3 is TGTGCCAGCAGGTTAAGCGAAGCTAATGAAAAACTGTTTTTT. Its translation: CASRLSEANEKLFF. Drawing the rest from reference TRBV7-9 and TRBJ1-4, the complete variable domain is DTGVSQNPRHKITKRGQNVTFRCDPISEHNRLYWYRQTLGQGPEFLTYFQNEAQLEKSRLLSDRFSAERPKGSFSTLEIQRTEQGDSAMYLCASRLSEANEKLFFGSGTQLSVL.

The chain has TRBV5-1 and TRBJ2-5; TRBD2 matches at 10 bases. The germline gives CDR1 SGHRS, CDR2 YFSETQ. The trim removed 2 bases at V and 4 bases at J, leaving 5 bases unmatched. The CDR3 spans 15 residues. The CDR3 DNA sequence: TGCGCCAGCAGCTTACAGCGGGGGGGGCGAGAGACCCAGTACTTC. Encoded protein: CASSLQRGGRETQYF.

This sequence joins TRBV2 and TRBJ2-7; 8 bases match TRBD1. From germline, CDR1 is SNHLY and CDR2 FYNNEI. V lost 4 bases to trimming and J lost 5 bases; unmatched junction nucleotides: 10. The CDR3 sequence is 15 residues long. CDR3 sequence: CASSVDRGGSHEQYF. In nucleotides, the CDR3 is TGTGCCAGCAGTGTCGACAGGGGAGGTTCCCACGAGCAGTACTTC.

The chain links TRBV5-5 to TRBJ2-7; no firm D call. This CDR3 has 13 amino acids. Germline CDR1 reads SGHKS; CDR2 reads YYEKEE (reference sequence). V was pared by 4 bases and J by 1 base, with 9 bases between. Here the CDR3 reads CASSIVFSYEQYF. In DNA form, the CDR3 reads TGTGCCAGCAGCATAGTCTTTTCCTACGAGCAGTACTTC. The complete variable domain, with remaining parts taken from reference TRBV5-5 and TRBJ2-7, reads DAGVTQSPTHLIKTRGQQVTLRCSPISGHKSVSWYQQVLGQGPQFIFQYYEKEERGRGNFPDRFSARQFPNYSSELNVNALLLGDSALYLCASSIVFSYEQYFGPGTRLTVT.

V gene TRBV9 combines with J gene TRBJ2-1; no firm D call. With 3 bases removed from V and 7 bases from J, the gap between germline ends came to 14 bases. Germline V gene lookup returns CDR1 SGDLS and CDR2 YYNGEE. The CDR3 sequence is 14 residues long. Written as DNA, the CDR3 is TGTGCCAGCAGCGCACAAATACGATTAAATGAGCAGTTCTTC. This encodes CASSAQIRLNEQFF. Together with reference TRBV9 and TRBJ2-1, the CDR3 gives the full variable domain: DSGVTQTPKHLITATGQRVTLRCSPRSGDLSVYWYQQSLDQGLQFLIQYYNGEERAKGNILERFSAQQFPDLHSELNLSSLELGDSALYFCASSAQIRLNEQFFGPGTRLTVL.

This clone was counted a few times. The chain employs TRBV10-2 and TRBJ2-5; weak D call: TRBD1 (6 bases). This CDR3 is built from 14 residues. Trimming shortened V by 9 bases and J by 0 bases, and 14 bases separated the two germline ends. CDR1 and CDR2 (germline): WSHSY, SAAADI. The CDR3 sequence is CASTLDRYQETQYF. The CDR3 nucleotides read TGCGCCAGTACCCTCGACAGGTACCAAGAGACCCAGTACTTC.